The clone carrying this T cell receptor beta chain was seen only once. The antigen remains unidentified. The data were obtained in a study of shared clonotypes between healthy human individuals. General study results and limits: Naive subsets usually exceeded memory subsets in estimated richness. The generation probabilities recorded for non-shared clonotypes fell below those of clonotypes shared by all four donors.

Germline trimming cut 6 bases from V and 4 bases from J; bases unmatched to any gene: 5. Germline values: CDR1 SGHRS, CDR2 YFSETQ. The CDR3 consists of 13 residues. Sequencing was performed with immunoSEQ multiplex PCR; in TCRdb, only in-frame clones are kept and a portion is missing. The sample includes a few hundred thousand clones, roughly 97% seen only once; the top ten take about 0.057%. V is TRBV5-1 and J is TRBJ2-3; 7 bases match TRBD2. The sequencing sample was made of naive CD4+ T cells sorted from blood. Subset meaning: CD45RA+ positively selected. This receptor was taken from a woman aged 30 to 39 in good health. The CDR3 spells CASKERESDTQYF. The CDR3 region has the DNA TGCGCCAGCAAGGAGCGGGAATCAGATACGCAGTATTTT.